These T cell receptor beta chains were read from a single sample in a study of cytomegalovirus exposure and HLA in healthy donors. Method: immunoSEQ multiplex PCR; TCRdb's copy keeps in-frame clones and lacks some. Here the sample spans fewer than 150,000 clones, about four fifths being singletons. The source material was PBMCs. These TCRs come from a man between 25 and 39 years old in good health and CMV-seronegative. CDR3s include the opening cysteine and the closing phenylalanine or tryptophan. Fields, in order: J gene, clone size, D gene, V gene, CDR3 protein, CDR3 DNA. D genes are given only for firm matches. The size entry is marked missing in some rows and otherwise reads once, few, many or a size class.

TRBJ2-5 | NA | NA | TRBV19 | CASSIDTVTQPPGQYF | TGTGCCAGTAGTATAGATACAGTAACCCAACCACCCGGCCAGTACTTC
TRBJ2-5 | NA | NA | TRBV6-5 | CASSPSRGAQETQYF | TGTGCCAGCAGTCCGTCCCGTGGGGCCCAAGAGACCCAGTACTTC
TRBJ2-7 | NA | NA | TRBV28 | CASSSHGLGQRTEQYF | TGTGCCAGCAGTTCGCACGGGCTGGGGCAGCGCACCGAGCAGTACTTC
TRBJ2-7 | NA | NA | TRBV5-1 | CASSLSGVEQYF | TGCGCCAGCAGCTTATCAGGGGTAGAGCAGTACTTC
TRBJ2-5 | NA | TRBD1 | TRBV15 | CATSRELARVTGGWETQYF | TGTGCCACCAGCAGAGAGCTCGCCAGGGTAACAGGGGGTTGGGAGACCCAGTACTTC
TRBJ2-5 | NA | TRBD1 | TRBV5-1 | CASCLGQGGETQYF | TGCGCCAGCTGCCTAGGACAGGGCGGGGAGACCCAGTACTTC
TRBJ1-2 | NA | NA | TRBV28 | CASSLSEGANYGYTF | TGTGCCAGCAGTTTAAGTGAGGGAGCTAACTATGGCTACACCTTC
TRBJ2-5 | NA | TRBD2 | TRBV11-2 | CASSSLAVQETQYF | TGTGCCAGCAGCTCTCTAGCGGTACAAGAGACCCAGTACTTC
TRBJ1-3 | NA | TRBD1 | TRBV6-1 | CASSERGDRSSGNTIYF | TGTGCCAGCAGTGAGAGGGGGGACAGGTCCTCTGGAAACACCATATATTTT
TRBJ2-3 | NA | TRBD1 | TRBV18 | CASSPPGQGGTDTQYF | TGTGCCAGCTCACCACCGGGACAGGGTGGCACAGATACGCAGTATTTT
TRBJ2-5 | NA | NA | TRBV6-5 | CASKFAGETQYF | TGTGCCAGCAAATTCGCGGGGGAGACCCAGTACTTC
TRBJ2-5 | NA | NA | TRBV13 | CASRRRGGSQETQYF | TGTGCCAGCAGAAGGAGGGGCGGATCCCAAGAGACCCAGTACTTC
TRBJ2-7 | many | TRBD1 | TRBV6-1 | CASSEGTGGYEQYF | TGTGCCAGCAGTGAAGGGACAGGGGGCTACGAGCAGTACTTC
TRBJ1-1 | NA | NA | TRBV6-5 | CASSSTRFTEAFF | TGTGCCAGCAGTTCCACCCGGTTTACTGAAGCTTTCTTT
TRBJ1-2 | NA | NA | TRBV6-5 | CASSLVREGRYGYTF | TGTGCCAGCAGTCTGGTTAGGGAGGGTCGGTATGGCTACACCTTC
TRBJ2-2 | few | TRBD1 | TRBV9 | CASSETGTGELFF | TGTGCCAGCAGCGAGACAGGGACCGGGGAGCTGTTTTTT
TRBJ1-4 | NA | TRBD1 | TRBV18 | CASSPGQVNEKLFF | TGTGCCAGCTCACCGGGACAGGTTAATGAAAAACTGTTTTTT
TRBJ2-2 | NA | TRBD1 | TRBV6-1 | CASSGAGTGWTGELFF | TGTGCCAGCAGTGGGGCCGGGACAGGGTGGACCGGGGAGCTGTTTTTT
TRBJ1-1 | NA | NA | TRBV5-6 | CASGDLANTEAFF | TGTGCCAGCGGTGACTTGGCGAACACTGAAGCTTTCTTT
TRBJ1-5 | NA | NA | TRBV4-1 | CASSHESGPQNF | TGCGCCAGCAGCCACGAGTCAGGGCCCCAGAATTTT
TRBJ2-7 | NA | NA | TRBV2 | CASSDSLGLVYEQYF | TGTGCCAGCAGTGATAGTCTGGGACTGGTCTACGAGCAGTACTTC
TRBJ1-1 | NA | NA | TRBV6-5 | CASSYSTEGRAAFF | TGTGCCAGCAGTTACTCGACCGAGGGGAGGGCCGCTTTCTTT
TRBJ2-5 | NA | TRBD2 | TRBV28 | CASRNPGLAQETQYF | TGTGCCAGCCGAAACCCGGGACTAGCGCAAGAGACCCAGTACTTC
TRBJ2-6 | few | TRBD1 | TRBV19 | CASSPRQGENAGANVLTF | TGTGCCAGTAGTCCCCGACAGGGGGAGAACGCTGGGGCCAACGTCCTGACTTTC
TRBJ2-7 | NA | TRBD2 | TRBV9 | CASSARASAGDYEQYF | TGTGCCAGCAGCGCCCGAGCCTCAGCGGGAGACTACGAGCAGTACTTC
TRBJ1-2 | NA | TRBD1 | TRBV19 | CASSFRDRYYYGYTF | TGTGCCAGTAGTTTCCGGGACAGATATTACTATGGCTACACCTTC
TRBJ1-1 | few | NA | TRBV4-1 | CASSQDGLTEAFF | TGCGCCAGCAGCCAGGACGGACTAACTGAAGCTTTCTTT
TRBJ1-1 | NA | NA | TRBV6-1 | CASSESRGRRNTEAFF | TGTGCCAGCAGTGAATCAAGGGGCAGGAGGAACACTGAAGCTTTCTTT
TRBJ1-4 | NA | NA | TRBV4-1 | CASSPRESTNEKLFF | TGCGCCAGCAGCCCACGGGAATCCACTAATGAAAAACTGTTTTTT
TRBJ2-5 | NA | NA | TRBV18 | CASSPQEKGRETQYF | TGTGCCAGCTCACCCCAAGAAAAGGGGAGGGAGACCCAGTACTTC
TRBJ1-6 | NA | NA | TRBV5-1 | CASSLGQGRDNSPLHF | TGCGCCAGCAGCTTGGGGCAGGGCCGTGATAATTCACCCCTCCACTTT
TRBJ2-5 | NA | NA | TRBV27 | CASSPSRTVPRPQYF | TGTGCCAGCAGTCCCTCCCGGACAGTCCCCAGGCCCCAGTACTTC
TRBJ2-1 | NA | TRBD1 | TRBV14 | CASSAPGGQGINEQFF | TGTGCCAGCAGCGCCCCGGGGGGACAGGGTATAAATGAGCAGTTCTTC
TRBJ2-3 | NA | TRBD2 | TRBV18 | CASSPKTSGTSTDTQYF | TGTGCCAGCTCACCTAAGACTAGCGGGACCAGCACAGATACGCAGTATTTT
TRBJ1-1 | NA | NA | TRBV7-8 | CASSLQGWTEAFF | TGTGCCAGCAGCTTACAGGGATGGACTGAAGCTTTCTTT
TRBJ2-7 | NA | TRBD1 | TRBV4-1 | CASSPLFLRDRGMDEQYF | TGCGCCAGCAGCCCACTATTCCTCAGGGACAGGGGGATGGACGAGCAGTACTTC
TRBJ2-7 | NA | TRBD1 | TRBV5-1 | CASSRQGDSTYEQYF | TGCGCCAGCAGCAGACAGGGGGACTCTACCTACGAGCAGTACTTC
TRBJ2-3 | NA | TRBD2 | TRBV5-1 | CASSLAGLAGRPDTQYF | TGCGCCAGCAGCTTGGCAGGACTAGCGGGAAGACCAGATACGCAGTATTTT
TRBJ2-3 | NA | TRBD2 | TRBV2 | CASSVVLAGVTDTQYF | TGTGCCAGCAGTGTGGTCCTAGCGGGAGTGACAGATACGCAGTATTTT
TRBJ2-7 | NA | TRBD1 | TRBV18 | CASSQQGYEQYF | TGTGCCAGCTCACAACAGGGGTACGAGCAGTACTTC